The 27 T cell receptor beta chains in this list originate from one sample, sequenced in a study of CD8 T cells in Susac syndrome. Random hexamers were used to reverse transcribe an amount of roughly 0.45 to 1 ug RNA. Using its own MiXCR run on the immunoSEQ multiplex PCR reads, TCRdb lists one record per CDR3 protein. This sample yields 200,000 to 250,000 distinct CDR3 sequences, of which 85% to 95% are seen a single time; around 0.08% belongs to the top ten. The source material was CD4+ T cells from PBMCs. These receptors were taken from a human donor with multiple sclerosis.

This chain links TRBV5-1 with TRBJ2-1; a possible D gene is TRBD2 (5 bases). Trimming pared 0 bases from V and 8 bases from J, leaving 12 bases between. This CDR3 has 14 amino acids. Per germline, CDR1 SGHRS and CDR2 YFSETQ. The CDR3 region is CASSLESPGDEQFF. DNA for the CDR3: TGCGCCAGCAGCTTGGAATCTCCCGGGGATGAGCAGTTCTTC.

The chain employs TRBV3-1 and TRBJ2-3, with TRBD2 identical over 11 bases. Trimming took 4 bases from V and 1 from J; bases not matched to a gene: 7. The CDR3 runs 17 residues. Germline loops: CDR1 LGHDT, CDR2 YNNKEL (reference sequence). The DNA for the CDR3 is TGTGCCAGCAGCCCCTCACCTAGCGGGGGGCGCACAGATACGCAGTATTTT. It is translated as CASSPSPSGGRTDTQYF.

This chain joins TRBV5-1 and TRBJ2-3; 7 bases line up with TRBD2. The CDR3 is 16 amino acids. V was clipped by 0 bases and J by 2 bases; unmatched bases: 6. Germline-derived CDR1 and CDR2 are SGHRS and YFSETQ. CDR3 in amino acids: CASSLEASGLTDTQYF. The CDR3 bases are TGCGCCAGCAGCTTGGAAGCTAGCGGCCTCACAGATACGCAGTATTTT.

The V call is TRBV6-5, the J call TRBJ1-6; 7 bases fit TRBD1. V lost 7 bases, J lost 9 bases, and 12 bases stayed unmatched. The CDR3 length is 15 residues. Germline-derived CDR1 and CDR2 are MNHEY and SVGAGI. CDR3 DNA: TGTGCCAGCAACGCGGGACAGATCGGCGGTTCACCCCTCCACTTT. Translating it yields CASNAGQIGGSPLHF.

The chain links TRBV30 to TRBJ1-2, with 8 bases that match TRBD1. Germline V gene sequence: CDR1 GTSNPN, CDR2 SVGIG (reference sequence). The V gene end was trimmed by 4 bases and the J gene end by 4 bases; junction bases not matched to a gene: 8. This CDR3 has 14 residues. The CDR3 nucleotides are TGTGCCTGGACTGGACAGGGTTTGATCTATGGCTACACCTTC. Translation gives CAWTGQGLIYGYTF.

The chain joins TRBV5-1 to TRBJ2-5; 13 bases are a match to TRBD2. CDR1 SGHRS and CDR2 YFSETQ come from the germline V gene. This CDR3 has 18 amino acids. V was pared by 4 bases and J by 4 bases, with 13 bases of the junction left unmatched. The CDR3 loop is CASSKGLAGDLVGETQYF. DNA of the CDR3: TGCGCCAGCAGCAAAGGACTAGCGGGGGATTTGGTCGGAGAGACCCAGTACTTC.

V is TRBV21-1 and J is TRBJ2-2; the table names TRBD1, a call not compared with the DNA. TRBV21-1 is a pseudogene locus. CDR3 size: 17 residues. The chain's CDR3 is CASSKAVSRRNTGELFF. The CDR3 bases are TGTGCCAGCAGCAAAGCGGTGTCCAGACGGAACACCGGGGAGCTGTTTTTT.

In its sample, this clonotype was seen once. J is TRBJ2-7 and V is TRBV14; 7 bases are a match to TRBD2. With 6 bases clipped from V and 5 bases from J, the junction kept 13 bases outside the gene matches. This CDR3 spans 15 amino acids. Germline V gives CDR1 SGHDN, CDR2 FVKESK. The chain's CDR3 is CASSPTSLSGHEQYF. The CDR3 DNA sequence: TGTGCCAGCAGTCCGACTAGCCTTTCGGGCCACGAGCAGTACTTC.

The rearrangement joins TRBV29-1 to TRBJ2-5; D is perhaps TRBD2 (6 bases). The V gene lost 7 bases and the J gene lost 4 bases, with 19 bases spanning the gap. The CDR3 extends over 14 amino acids. Germline assignment: CDR1 SQVTM and CDR2 ANQGSEA. The CDR3 loop is CSASPGGAGETQYF. In nucleotides, the CDR3 is TGCAGCGCCTCCCCAGGCGGGGCCGGAGAGACCCAGTACTTC. Supplemented by reference TRBV29-1 and TRBJ2-5, the full variable domain reads SAVISQKPSRDICQRGTSLTIQCQVDSQVTMMFWYRQQPGQSLTLIATANQGSEATYESGFVIDKFPISRPNLTFSTLTVSNMSPEDSSIYLCSASPGGAGETQYFGPGTRLLVL.

The genes are TRBV5-1 and TRBJ2-1; D is ambiguous. This CDR3 contains 14 residues. V lost 2 bases to trimming and J lost 0 bases, with 6 bases between them. Germline V gene lookup returns CDR1 SGHRS and CDR2 YFSETQ. The CDR3 protein is CASSFLSSYNEQFF. CDR3 DNA sequence: TGCGCCAGCAGCTTTCTGAGCTCCTACAATGAGCAGTTCTTC.

The chain recombines TRBV30 with TRBJ1-2, with 10 bases lining up with TRBD1. The CDR3 spans 13 residues. Trimming at V came to 5 bases and at J to 7 bases, leaving 7 bases not matched to a gene. CDR1 and CDR2 from the germline V gene are GTSNPN and SVGIG (reference sequence). CDR3 loop: CAWALGTGAGYTF. The CDR3 DNA follows: TGTGCCTGGGCCCTCGGGACAGGGGCTGGCTACACCTTC.

The CDR3: CASSPEAGQTGELFF. As DNA, the CDR3 is TGTGCCAGCAGCCCGGAGGCCGGGCAAACCGGGGAGCTGTTTTTT. The V and J genes are TRBV3-1 and TRBJ2-2; perhaps TRBD2 as D (5 bases). The CDR3 runs to 15 residues. Looked up from germline, CDR1 is LGHDT and CDR2 is YNNKEL (reference sequence). Trimming removed 4 bases at V and 5 bases at J, with 14 bases between. The full variable domain, in which reference TRBV3-1 and TRBJ2-2 provide the parts outside the CDR3, is DTAVSQTPKYLVTQMGNDKSIKCEQNLGHDTMYWYKQDSKKFLKIMFSYNNKELIINETVPNRFSPKSPDKAHLNLHINSLELGDSAVYFCASSPEAGQTGELFFGEGSRLTVL.

The rearrangement links TRBV4-1 to TRBJ2-1; D remains unclear. The CDR3 extends over 15 amino acids. Trimming took off 0 bases at V and 5 bases at J, with 11 bases between the two ends. Germline CDR1 and CDR2: MGHRA and YSYEKL. The CDR3 region is CASSQDPARHNEQFF. CDR3 DNA sequence: TGCGCCAGCAGCCAAGATCCGGCCAGACACAATGAGCAGTTCTTC.

The chain carries TRBV30 and TRBJ1-1; D not certain. The germline gives CDR1 GTSNPN, CDR2 SVGIG (reference sequence). Deletions cut 0 bases from V and 10 bases from J, with 12 bases between. This CDR3 region has 12 residues. The CDR3: CAWSVLPLGAFF. Here the CDR3 DNA reads TGTGCCTGGAGTGTTCTTCCCCTTGGAGCTTTCTTT.

This clonotype was observed once. The chain is built from TRBV9 and TRBJ2-3, with 8 bases aligning to TRBD2. Per germline, CDR1 SGDLS and CDR2 YYNGEE. This CDR3 is 17 amino acids long. Losses at the gene ends were 2 bases for V and 3 bases for J; bases not matched to a gene: 11. This CDR3 reads CASSVIGGAFETDTQYF. The CDR3 coding sequence is TGTGCCAGCAGCGTGATCGGGGGGGCCTTTGAGACAGATACGCAGTATTTT.

The chain has TRBV29-1 and TRBJ2-7; D is possibly TRBD2 (5 bases). This CDR3 has 13 residues. Germline V gene lookup returns CDR1 SQVTM and CDR2 ANQGSEA. V was pared by 5 bases and J by 5 bases, with 16 bases between. The CDR3 nucleotides read TGCAGCGTTCTGGCCCCGAGCGGCAACGAGCAGTACTTC. Protein product: CSVLAPSGNEQYF.

The chain combines TRBV27 with TRBJ2-1; weak D call: TRBD1 (6 bases). The length of the CDR3 is 15 residues. V was trimmed by 5 bases and J by 10 bases, leaving 21 bases between them. Germline CDR1 and CDR2: MNHEY and SMNVEV (reference sequence). The DNA for the CDR3 is TGTGCCAGCAGTCCCCGACTCCTAGGACAGAACGAGCAGTTCTTC. It yields the protein CASSPRLLGQNEQFF.

The V call is TRBV7-3, the J call TRBJ1-6; the D is unclear. The germline CDR1 and CDR2 sequences are SGHTA and FQGTGA. Trimming took off 7 bases at V and 6 bases at J, with 7 bases between the two ends. The CDR3 extends over 12 amino acids. CDR3 in amino acids: CASTGSNSPLHF. CDR3 DNA sequence: TGTGCCAGCACCGGGAGTAATTCACCCCTCCACTTT.

The chain has TRBV18 and TRBJ1-2; possible D gene TRBD1, 5 bases. V lost 2 bases, J lost 8 bases, and 12 bases lay in between. The CDR3 runs 13 residues. CDR1 and CDR2 from the germline V gene are KGHSH and LQKENI. As DNA, the CDR3 is TGTGCCAGCTCACCATCGGGGACTAGAGGCTACACCTTC. Encoded protein: CASSPSGTRGYTF.

V usage is TRBV30 and J usage is TRBJ1-2; D is ambiguous. V was clipped by 3 bases and J by 3 bases, with 11 bases between them. The CDR3 covers 13 residues. In germline, CDR1 is GTSNPN, CDR2 SVGIG (reference sequence). The CDR3 sequence: CAWRYPLDYGYTF. CDR3 sequence (DNA): TGTGCCTGGAGATATCCTTTGGACTATGGCTACACCTTC.

This clonotype was seen a single time. V and J are TRBV25-1 and TRBJ1-1; possibly TRBD1 for D (5 bases). The CDR3 has 13 residues. Germline assignment: CDR1 MGHDK and CDR2 SYGVNS. V lost 5 bases, J lost 5 bases, and 12 bases lay in between. DNA for the CDR3: TGTGCCAGCAGTATGGGGGTAACGACTGAAGCTTTCTTT. It translates to CASSMGVTTEAFF.

The DNA of the CDR3 is TGTGCCAGCAGTGAAATTAGAGTGGATACGCAGTATTTT. Amino acids: CASSEIRVDTQYF. The V call is TRBV6-1, the J call TRBJ2-3; unclear D gene. The CDR3 runs 13 residues. Trimming shortened V by 2 bases and J by 6 bases, and 9 bases separated the two germline ends. Looked up from germline, CDR1 is MNHNS and CDR2 is SASEGT.

The chain links TRBV12-3 or TRBV12-4 to TRBJ2-1, with 7 positions matching TRBD1. The CDR3 covers 14 residues. The junction had 4 bases not matched to a gene; V was cut back by 5 bases and J by 3 bases. The DNA of the CDR3 is TGTGCCAGCAGTGGGGACAGAATCTACAATGAGCAGTTCTTC. The encoded protein is CASSGDRIYNEQFF.

This clonotype was counted only a few times. The V and J genes are TRBV6-6 and TRBJ2-5; D is possibly TRBD2 (5 bases). V lost 6 bases and J 2 bases, leaving 13 bases between the germline ends. This CDR3 region has 14 residues. Germline values: CDR1 MNHNY, CDR2 SVGAGI (reference sequence). CDR3 region: CASSPTRGQETQYF. The CDR3 DNA sequence: TGTGCCAGCAGCCCCACTAGAGGGCAAGAGACCCAGTACTTC.

This chain links TRBV4-2 with TRBJ1-2, with a weak D call TRBD1 (5 bases). Trimming took 0 bases from V and 8 from J, leaving 16 bases between them. Germline assignment: CDR1 LGHNA and CDR2 YNFKEQ. CDR3 size: 15 residues. The CDR3, as DNA: TGTGCCAGCAGCCAAGAATACCGACAGCCTTTGGGCTACACCTTC. Encoded protein: CASSQEYRQPLGYTF.

The rearrangement joins TRBV18 to TRBJ1-5, with D possibly matching TRBD1 (6 bases). V lost 1 base to trimming and J lost 3 bases, with 13 bases between them. The CDR3 spans 16 residues. Looked up from germline, CDR1 is KGHSH and CDR2 is LQKENI. The CDR3 region has the DNA TGTGCCAGCTCACCACGGGGGGCGCTTGACAATCAGCCCCAGCATTTT. This translates into CASSPRGALDNQPQHF.

This chain links TRBV3-1 with TRBJ1-6, with 7 bases identical to TRBD1. CDR1 and CDR2 (germline): LGHDT, YNNKEL (reference sequence). The CDR3 loop spans 19 amino acids. Trimming removed 2 bases from V and 1 base from J; junction bases left unmatched: 11. The chain's CDR3 is CASSQRQGGAKSYNSPLHF. CDR3 DNA sequence: TGTGCCAGCAGCCAACGGCAGGGGGGCGCAAAGTCCTATAATTCACCCCTCCACTTT.